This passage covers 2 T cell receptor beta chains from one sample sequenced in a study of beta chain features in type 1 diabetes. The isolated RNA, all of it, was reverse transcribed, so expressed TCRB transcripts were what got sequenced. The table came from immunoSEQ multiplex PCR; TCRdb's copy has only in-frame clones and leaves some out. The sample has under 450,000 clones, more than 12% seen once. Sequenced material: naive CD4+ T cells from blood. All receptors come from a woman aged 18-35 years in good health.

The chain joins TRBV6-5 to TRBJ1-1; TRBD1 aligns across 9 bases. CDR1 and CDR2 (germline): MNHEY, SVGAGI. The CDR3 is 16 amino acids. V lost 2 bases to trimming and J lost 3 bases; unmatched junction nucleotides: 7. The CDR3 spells CASSYPTGGRYTEAFF. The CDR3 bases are TGTGCCAGCAGTTACCCCACAGGGGGCCGGTACACTGAAGCTTTCTTT.

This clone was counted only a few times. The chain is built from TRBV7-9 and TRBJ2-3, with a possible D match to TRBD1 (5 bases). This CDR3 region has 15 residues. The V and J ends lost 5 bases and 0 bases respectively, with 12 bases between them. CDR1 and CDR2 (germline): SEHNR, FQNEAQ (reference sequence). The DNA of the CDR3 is TGTGCCAGCAGCCAGGACATGACTAGCACAGATACGCAGTATTTT. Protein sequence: CASSQDMTSTDTQYF.